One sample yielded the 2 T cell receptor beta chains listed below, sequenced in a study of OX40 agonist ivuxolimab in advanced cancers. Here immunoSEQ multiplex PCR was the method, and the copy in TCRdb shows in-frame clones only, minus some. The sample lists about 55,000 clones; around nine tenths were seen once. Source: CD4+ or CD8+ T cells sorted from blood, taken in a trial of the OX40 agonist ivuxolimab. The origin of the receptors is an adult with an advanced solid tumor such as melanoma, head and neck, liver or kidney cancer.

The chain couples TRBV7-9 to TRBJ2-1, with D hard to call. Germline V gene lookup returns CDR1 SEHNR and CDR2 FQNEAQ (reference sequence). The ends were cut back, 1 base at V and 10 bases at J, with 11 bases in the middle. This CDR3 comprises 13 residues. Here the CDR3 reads CASSLDAEGEQFF. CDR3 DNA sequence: TGTGCCAGCAGCTTAGATGCGGAAGGGGAGCAGTTCTTC. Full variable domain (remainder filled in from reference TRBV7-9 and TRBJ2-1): DTGVSQNPRHKITKRGQNVTFRCDPISEHNRLYWYRQTLGQGPEFLTYFQNEAQLEKSRLLSDRFSAERPKGSFSTLEIQRTEQGDSAMYLCASSLDAEGEQFFGPGTRLTVL.

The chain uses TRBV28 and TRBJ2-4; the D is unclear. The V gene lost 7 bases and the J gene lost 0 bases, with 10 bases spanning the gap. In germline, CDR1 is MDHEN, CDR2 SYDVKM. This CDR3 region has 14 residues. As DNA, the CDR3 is TGTGCCAGCACAACCGGGTTAGCCAAAAACATTCAGTACTTC. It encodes CASTTGLAKNIQYF.